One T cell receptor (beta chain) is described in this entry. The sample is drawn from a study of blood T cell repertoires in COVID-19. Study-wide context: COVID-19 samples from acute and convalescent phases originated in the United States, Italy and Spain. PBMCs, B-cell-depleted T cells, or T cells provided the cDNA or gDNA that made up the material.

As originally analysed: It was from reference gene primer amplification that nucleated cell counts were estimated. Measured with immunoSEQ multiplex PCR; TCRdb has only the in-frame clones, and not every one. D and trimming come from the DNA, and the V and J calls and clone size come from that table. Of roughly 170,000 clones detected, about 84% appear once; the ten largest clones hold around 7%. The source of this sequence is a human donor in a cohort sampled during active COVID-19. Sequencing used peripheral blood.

As DNA, the CDR3 is TGTGCCAGCAGCTTGCTAAGGGGGAGTGACACTGAAGCTTTCTTT. It is translated as CASSLLRGSDTEAFF. The chain uses TRBV5-4 and TRBJ1-1; D is possibly TRBD1 (6 bases). Trimming pared 1 base from V and 3 bases from J, leaving 13 bases between. CDR1 and CDR2 (germline): SGHNT, YYREEE (reference sequence). The CDR3 sequence is 15 residues long.